This TCR beta chain was captured by sequencing in a study of prognosis after radiotherapy for stage I lung cancer. About the study: It was between 2018 and January 2019 that stage I non-small cell lung cancer patients were enrolled. Across the cohort, concurrent therapy accompanying stereotactic body radiotherapy was administered to no patient. Operability status for all non-small cell lung cancer patients was recorded as medically inoperable. The tumor diagnosis was squamous cell carcinoma for seven or eight patients and adenocarcinoma for roughly twelve.

The CDR3 has 15 residues. J was trimmed by 5 bases and V by 6 bases; bases with no gene match: 11. CDR1 and CDR2 (germline): MNHEY, SMNVEV (reference sequence). Amplicons of TCR beta CDR3 were generated from genomic DNA by two-round multiplex PCR. Round one of PCR was performed, and it used primers specific to each TRBV and TRBJ gene. One entry per CDR3 protein results from TCRdb running MiXCR on the multiplex PCR reads. Of 10,000 to 15,000 distinct CDR3 sequences listed, about 51% are singletons. The chain joins TRBV27 to TRBJ1-2, with TRBD1 identical over 8 bases. The specimen was PBMCs, collected before or after stereotactic body radiation therapy (not recorded which). The source is a donor of 50 years or more with non-small cell lung cancer. In nucleotides, the CDR3 is TGTGCCAGCAGCCTCATCAGGGGGCTTGGTTATGGCTACACCTTC. Protein sequence: CASSLIRGLGYGYTF.